A selection of T cell receptor beta chains follows, all from one sample in a study of blood T cell repertoires in COVID-19. TCRdb keeps only in-frame clones here, not all; method: immunoSEQ multiplex PCR. The sample has some 75,000 clones, 75% to 90% seen once. The sequenced sample consisted of peripheral blood. The receptors derive from a man in his fifties or sixties with COVID-19, enrolled during active disease. CDR3s include the opening cysteine and the closing phenylalanine or tryptophan.

v_gene: TRBV28
len: 11
CDR3aa: CASRLYYEQYF

v_gene: TRBV5-1
len: 21
CDR3aa: CASSLGLGHRPIKRNSYEQYF

v_gene: TRBV19
len: 15
CDR3aa: CASSDRGWYQETQYF

v_gene: TRBV25-1
len: 16
CDR3aa: CASSEGTSGSKETQYF

v_gene: TRBV4-1
len: 16
CDR3aa: CASSQGGREGMYEQFF

v_gene: TRBV7-3
len: 12
CDR3aa: CASSRTSTEAFF

v_gene: TRBV19
len: 13
CDR3aa: CASKERGAGEQYF

v_gene: TRBV5-6
len: 15
CDR3aa: CASSLVAAGSDEQFF

v_gene: TRBV28
len: 14
CDR3aa: CASSLVDTTYEQYF

v_gene: TRBV4-1
len: 13
CDR3aa: CASSHPAGETQYF

v_gene: TRBV6-6
len: 13
CDR3aa: CASSILQGDTQYF

v_gene: TRBV25-1
len: 15
CDR3aa: CASSGYRGSGNTIYF

v_gene: TRBV28
len: 17
CDR3aa: CASSLGHVRDRANGYTF

v_gene: TRBV11-2
len: 15
CDR3aa: CASSLDRAGANVLTF

v_gene: TRBV5-1
len: 13
CDR3aa: CASSLELDEKLFF

v_gene: TRBV5-1
len: 17
CDR3aa: CASSLRTGVSGANVLTF

v_gene: TRBV2
len: 14
CDR3aa: CASSDSRNSEKLFF

v_gene: TRBV7-8
len: 16
CDR3aa: CASSFLTQGSGNTIYF

v_gene: TRBV6-6
len: 15
CDR3aa: CASRTRDRGNSPLHF

v_gene: TRBV7-9
len: 14
CDR3aa: CASSLGEWGTEAFF

v_gene: TRBV28
len: 18
CDR3aa: CASSLYAGTGGGTGELFF